The present T cell receptor beta chain was sequenced within a study of patients and donors after allogeneic stem cell transplantation (dated by TCRdb to about 2020). V is shortened by 1 base, J by 4 bases, and the region joining them spans 16 bases. Reading the germline V gene (reference sequence) gives CDR1 DFQATT and CDR2 SNEGSKA. CDR3 length: 16 amino acids, cysteine to phenylalanine. The CDR3 DNA has 48 bases and is translated from base 1. Libraries were prepared through RT-PCR. The instrument was a NextSeq 550. In TCRdb, the public reads were trimmed at Q25 with fastp and aligned with MiXCR, with productive beta chains retained. Rows are combined by CDR3 protein, so each entry shows the most common genes and DNA. The sample table holds some 880,000 distinct CDR3 sequences, of which around 17% were seen once. Together, the top ten hold roughly 6% of the sample. Note on this clonotype: This receptor's antigen is unknown. Base qualities are not recorded, but no much larger clone differs from it by a single base.

The clonotype comes from a human donor who was either an allogeneic HSCT recipient or a stem cell or donor lymphocyte infusion donor (not recorded which). It is not recorded whose cells these are; they may come from a transplant donor. Specimen: blood, either unsorted or a sorted T cell fraction (not recorded which). The chain couples TRBV20-1 to TRBJ2-2; the D segment could be TRBD1, given 6 matching bases. The CDR3 here reads CSARVGAPSSTGELFF. The DNA reads as follows: TGCAGTGCTAGAGTGGGGGCCCCGAGTAGCACCGGGGAGCTGTTTTTT.